The clone carrying this T cell receptor beta chain was recorded a few times. A Clinical Activity Score of at least 3, a NOSPECS grade of at least 4 and a duration under 3 months were recorded in the ophthalmopathy patients. Exclusion followed for patients with uncontrolled infection, other autoimmune disease, pregnancy or lactation. Diagnosing involved the use of clinical symptoms, serum thyroxine and TRAb, thyroid ultrasound and orbital computed tomography. The CDR3 runs to 14 residues. V lost 6 bases to trimming and J lost 6 bases; unmatched junction nucleotides: 5. Germline V gene sequence: CDR1 MNHEY, CDR2 SVGEGT. Researchers amplified the TCR beta CDR3 regions from RNA transcripts. An initial round of RT-PCR targeting the TCR CDR3 relied on the HTBI primer set. TCRdb recomputed calls from the multiplex PCR reads with MiXCR, one row per CDR3 protein. Found here are under 300,000 distinct CDR3 sequences, approximately 20% of them singletons; the top ten hold approximately 60%.

This entry comes from a study of T cells in Graves' hyperthyroidism and ophthalmopathy. Study-level background: Peripheral blood was obtained at initial diagnosis, preceding any treatment.

The sequenced sample consisted of blood. This receptor was obtained from a man aged 25-40 years with Graves' ophthalmopathy. The chain employs TRBV6-2 or TRBV6-3 and TRBJ1-5; 10 bases align to TRBD1. Written as DNA, the CDR3 is TGTGCCAGCAGGCAGGGACAGGGGATTCAGCCCCAGCATTTT. Translated: CASRQGQGIQPQHF.